This paragraph reports one T cell receptor beta chain. Its target is not known. After removal of 9 bases from V and 4 bases from J, the junction contained 15 bases not matched to a gene. CDR3 length: 16 residues. The germline V gene encodes CDR1 SNHLY and CDR2 FYNNEI. The donors were in the approximately 120-subject validation cohort; that cohort was separate from the roughly 700-subject first cohort. This entry comes from a study of cytomegalovirus exposure and HLA in healthy donors. Overall study: The approximately 690 first-cohort repertoires and the 120 or so validation repertoires shared the same platform, a later analysis reported.

General study findings and limits: Listed as cytomegalovirus-associated were around 160 TCR beta chains. According to reports, the classifier identified cytomegalovirus status with high specificity and sensitivity.

Libraries were prepared by immunoSEQ multiplex PCR; TCRdb keeps only in-frame clonotypes and omits some of them. The sample yields about 120,000 clones, about 96% seen once. This clonotype originated in a man younger than 35 in good health and CMV-seronegative. The sample comprised PBMCs. This sequence joins TRBV2 and TRBJ1-2; 9 bases align to TRBD1. The CDR3 here is CARKDAGTGLIYGYTF. Written as DNA, the CDR3 is TGTGCCAGGAAAGATGCGGGGACAGGGCTGATCTATGGCTACACCTTC.